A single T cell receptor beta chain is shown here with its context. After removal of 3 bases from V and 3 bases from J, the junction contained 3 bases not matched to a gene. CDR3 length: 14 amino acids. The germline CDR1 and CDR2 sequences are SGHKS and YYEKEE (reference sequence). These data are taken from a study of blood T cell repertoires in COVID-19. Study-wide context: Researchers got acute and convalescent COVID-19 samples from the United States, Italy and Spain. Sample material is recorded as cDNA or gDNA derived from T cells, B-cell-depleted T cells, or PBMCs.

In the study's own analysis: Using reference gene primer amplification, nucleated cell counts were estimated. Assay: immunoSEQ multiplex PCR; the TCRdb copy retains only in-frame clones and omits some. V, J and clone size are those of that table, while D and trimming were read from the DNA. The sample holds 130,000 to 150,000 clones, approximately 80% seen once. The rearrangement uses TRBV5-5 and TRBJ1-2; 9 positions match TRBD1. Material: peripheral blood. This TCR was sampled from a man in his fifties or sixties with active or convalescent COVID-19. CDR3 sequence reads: CASSYTGGDYGYTF. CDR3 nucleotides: TGTGCCAGCAGCTATACAGGGGGCGACTATGGCTACACCTTC.